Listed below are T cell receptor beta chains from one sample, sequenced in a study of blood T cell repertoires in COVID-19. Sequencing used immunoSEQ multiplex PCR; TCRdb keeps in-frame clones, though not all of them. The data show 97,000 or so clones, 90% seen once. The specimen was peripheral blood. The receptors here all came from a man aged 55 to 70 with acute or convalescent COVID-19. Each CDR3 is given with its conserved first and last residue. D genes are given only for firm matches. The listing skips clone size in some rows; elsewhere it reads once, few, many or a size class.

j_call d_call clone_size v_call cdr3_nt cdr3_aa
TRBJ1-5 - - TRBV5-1 TGCGCCAGCAGCCCGGGGGGGTATAGCAATCAGCCCCAGCATTTT CASSPGGYSNQPQHF
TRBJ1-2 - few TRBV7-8 TGTGCCAGCAGCTTAGCGGGGGCAGGGTCGGCCAACTATGGCTACACCTTC CASSLAGAGSANYGYTF
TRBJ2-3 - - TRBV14 TGTGCCAGCAGCCAAGTATCAGGTAGCACAGATACGCAGTATTTT CASSQVSGSTDTQYF
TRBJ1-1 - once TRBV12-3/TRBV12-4 TGTGCCAGCAGTTTAAGCAAGAACACTGAAGCTTTCTTT CASSLSKNTEAFF
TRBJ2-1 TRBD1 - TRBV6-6 TGTGCCAGCAGTTACTCGCGGACAGGGTTAGATGAGCAGTTCTTC CASSYSRTGLDEQFF
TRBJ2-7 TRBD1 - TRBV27 TGTGCCAGCAGTCCCCGGGACAGAGACGCGTACGAGCAGTACTTC CASSPRDRDAYEQYF
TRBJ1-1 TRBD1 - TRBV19 TGTGCCAGTATTGGGACAGGGCTGAACACTGAAGCTTTCTTT CASIGTGLNTEAFF
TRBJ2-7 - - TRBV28 TGTGCCAGCAGTTTAGGGAGGGAGCAGTACTTC CASSLGREQYF
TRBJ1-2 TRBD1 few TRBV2 TGTGCCAGCAACGGACAGGGGGCTAACTATGGCTACACCTTC CASNGQGANYGYTF
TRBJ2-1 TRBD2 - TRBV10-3 TGTGCCATCAGTGATGCTAGGACTAGCCCGACGGCAATGAGATCGCAGTTCTTC CAISDARTSPTAMRSQFF
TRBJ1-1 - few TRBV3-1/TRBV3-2 TGTGCCAGCAGCCAAGGGCCTGAAGCTTTCTTT CASSQGPEAFF